This TCR beta chain was found in a study of shared clonotypes between healthy human individuals. Study conclusions and caveats: Larger estimated richness was generally seen in naive subsets than in memory subsets. Around 5% of naive CD4 clonotypes were common to a few donors. Rarefaction showed sorted-subset sequencing was incomplete despite large depth. Measured sharing among donors was expected to vary with sequencing depth.

Trimming took 6 bases from V and 3 from J, leaving 12 bases between them. The CDR3 spans 13 residues. Germline V gene data show CDR1 as MNHEY and CDR2 as SVGAGI. Sequencing used immunoSEQ multiplex PCR; TCRdb keeps in-frame clones, though not all of them. In the table there are some 2,000,000 clones, roughly 94% of which are singletons. Of note for this clone: Antigen specificity is unknown.

V is TRBV6-5 and J is TRBJ2-7; tentatively, D is TRBD1 (6 bases). Sample: naive CD4+ T cells sorted from blood. Indicated subset: CD45RA+ positively selected. The sequence was obtained from a man younger than 30 in good health. This CDR3 reads CASRPEGVYEQYF. The CDR3 nucleotides read TGTGCCAGCAGGCCCGAGGGGGTCTACGAGCAGTACTTC.